This T cell receptor beta chain stems from a study of T-cell reconstitution after alpha-beta-depleted transplantation in children. In regard to this clonotype: The target antigen is unknown.

The germline gives CDR1 SEHNR, CDR2 FQNEAQ (reference sequence). V shed 4 bases and J shed 2 bases, with 15 bases lying between them. This CDR3 has 15 residues. Study-level findings and limits: Surviving recipient T cells and thymic progenitors underlay high day-60 TCRbeta diversity in some patients.

Unique molecular identifiers were incorporated when the TCRbeta library was constructed. TCRdb reanalysed the PCR reads using MiXCR and keeps one entry per CDR3 protein. The sample lists about 210,000 distinct CDR3 sequences; roughly a sixth were seen once. The genes are TRBV7-9 and TRBJ2-7; perhaps TRBD2 as D (6 bases). Here the sequenced sample was PBMCs, mostly from graft donor cells, taken 360 days after TCRalphabeta/CD19-depleted stem cell transplant. The receptor's source is a male patient under 10 years old who had a stem cell transplant for acute lymphoblastic leukemia, so the T cells may come from the graft donor. This chain's CDR3 is CASSSTGTPAYEQYF. The DNA for the CDR3 is TGTGCCAGCAGCTCAACCGGGACTCCAGCCTACGAGCAGTACTTC.